These 25 T cell receptor beta chains were all obtained from the same sample, sequenced in a study of T cell responses to AZD1222 COVID-19 vaccine. Some clones are missing from TCRdb's copy, which holds only in-frame ones; the method was immunoSEQ multiplex PCR. The table includes some 250,000 clones, almost 95% detected once. The sequenced sample was peripheral blood, obtained 28 days after the second AZD1222 dose. These receptors were collected from an adult who received the AZD1222 COVID-19 vaccine.

In its sample, this clone was seen once. The chain links TRBV5-6 to TRBJ1-2; D remains unclear. Per germline, CDR1 SGHDT and CDR2 YYEEEE. The CDR3 length is 12 residues. V lost 3 bases and J 4 bases, leaving 7 bases between the germline ends. The CDR3 loop is CASSWALYGYTF. The CDR3 DNA follows: TGTGCCAGCAGCTGGGCCCTCTATGGCTACACCTTC. The full variable domain, in which reference TRBV5-6 and TRBJ1-2 provide the parts outside the CDR3, is DAGVTQSPTHLIKTRGQQVTLRCSPKSGHDTVSWYQQALGQGPQFIFQYYEEEERQRGNFPDRFSGHQFPNYSSELNVNALLLGDSALYLCASSWALYGYTFGSGTRLTVV.

Comment on this clone: One end of the junction does not line up with germline, which may come from a read error. This chain connects TRBV7-7 to TRBJ2-3; TRBD1 matches at 9 bases. CDR3 size: 14 residues. Germline lookup yields CDR1 SSHAT and CDR2 FNYEAQ (reference sequence). DNA of the CDR3: TGTGCTAGCAGCGCGGACAGGGGAGCCGATACGCAGTATTTT. It translates to CASSADRGADTQYF.

The table lists this clone with a count of one. Other nucleotide sequences from this sample produce the same CDR3. The chain links TRBV28 to TRBJ1-2; D is unresolved. The germline CDR1 and CDR2 sequences are MDHEN and SYDVKM. The CDR3 totals 11 residues. Trimming shortened V by 5 bases and J by 0 bases, and 1 base separated the two germline ends. DNA of the CDR3: TGTGCCAGCAGTCCTAACTATGGCTACACCTTC. Protein product: CASSPNYGYTF.

This chain joins TRBV25-1 and TRBJ1-2, with no clear D. The CDR3 has 12 residues. Trimming cost V 2 bases and J 7 bases, with 8 bases left between them. Per germline, CDR1 MGHDK and CDR2 SYGVNS. The CDR3, as DNA: TGTGCCAGCAGTGAAGGGTGGGGTGGCTACACCTTC. Translating gives CASSEGWGGYTF.

The chain employs TRBV6-5 and TRBJ2-6; D remains unclear. Germline-derived CDR1 and CDR2 are MNHEY and SVGAGI. Trimming stripped 6 bases from V and 0 bases from J, with 3 bases between. This CDR3 has 13 amino acids. Here the CDR3 DNA reads TGTGCCAGCAGGCACTCTGGGGCCAACGTCCTGACTTTC. Protein sequence: CASRHSGANVLTF.

This clone was picked up one time. The rearrangement links TRBV30 to TRBJ1-4, with D maybe TRBD1 (5 bases). The CDR3 totals 14 residues. CDR1 is GTSNPN and CDR2 is SVGIG in the germline V gene (reference sequence). The V end lost 2 bases, the J end lost 0 bases, and 7 bases lay between the germline ends. The CDR3, as DNA: TGTGCCTGGAGTAGGACATCAACTAATGAAAAACTGTTTTTT. Translating gives CAWSRTSTNEKLFF.

The V gene is TRBV2, the J gene TRBJ2-2; D is possibly TRBD1 or TRBD2 (6 bases each). Deletions cut 8 bases from V and 5 bases from J, with 12 bases between. Germline V gives CDR1 SNHLY, CDR2 FYNNEI. This CDR3 comprises 13 residues. The CDR3: CASALGGTGELFF. The CDR3 DNA follows: TGTGCCAGCGCGCTAGGGGGGACCGGGGAGCTGTTTTTT.

This chain connects TRBV28 to TRBJ1-5, with D hard to call. The germline V gene has CDR1 MDHEN and CDR2 SYDVKM. This CDR3 has 13 residues. V lost 5 bases, J lost 0 bases, and 5 bases lay in between. CDR3 DNA: TGTGCCAGCAGTCTACCTAGCAATCAGCCCCAGCATTTT. Protein sequence: CASSLPSNQPQHF.

The V call is TRBV7-9, the J call TRBJ2-1; 7 bases match TRBD2. Germline loops: CDR1 SEHNR, CDR2 FQNEAQ (reference sequence). V dropped 4 bases and J dropped 4; count of bases not matched to a gene: 19. This CDR3 is built from 19 residues. CDR3 bases: TGTGCCAGCAGCTCGCGGCGGCGCGGGAGCGGTCCCCAATACAATGAGCAGTTCTTC. Encoded protein: CASSSRRRGSGPQYNEQFF.

In nucleotides, the CDR3 is TGTGCCAGCAGCTTGGGGGACAGAAACACTGAAGCTTTCTTT. Its protein is CASSLGDRNTEAFF. This chain joins TRBV5-4 and TRBJ1-1; 7 bases fit TRBD1. This CDR3 comprises 14 residues. CDR1 SGHNT and CDR2 YYREEE come from the germline V gene (reference sequence). V shed 0 bases, J shed 2 bases, and the junction held 1 base outside the gene matches.

This clone was detected once. Additional DNA sequences in this sample encode the identical CDR3. The chain uses TRBV11-2 and TRBJ2-3; D is uncertain. Trimming cost V 4 bases and J 1 base, with 9 bases left between them. The germline V gene has CDR1 SGHAT and CDR2 FQNNGV. This CDR3 contains 14 residues. CDR3 amino acids: CASSSGLRTDTQYF. Written as DNA, the CDR3 is TGTGCCAGCAGCTCTGGGTTACGCACAGATACGCAGTATTTT.

The chain links TRBV13 to TRBJ1-4, with D possibly TRBD1 on 5 matching bases. Per germline, CDR1 PRHDT and CDR2 FYEKMQ (reference sequence). V lost 0 bases to trimming and J lost 0 bases, with 5 bases between them. The CDR3 is made up of 15 amino acids. CDR3 amino acids: CASSLGGATNEKLFF. DNA for the CDR3: TGTGCCAGCAGCTTAGGGGGGGCAACTAATGAAAAACTGTTTTTT.

The rearrangement links TRBV19 to TRBJ1-2; D unclear. V was clipped by 5 bases and J by 1 base, with 14 bases between them. CDR3 size: 15 residues. Germline CDR1 LNHDA, CDR2 SQIVND (reference sequence). CDR3 nucleotides: TGTGCCAGTAGTGATTCGTCGGGATTTAACTATGGCTACACCTTC. Encoded protein: CASSDSSGFNYGYTF.

The rearrangement joins TRBV5-4 to TRBJ1-6; 8 positions agree with TRBD1. In germline, CDR1 is SGHNT, CDR2 YYREEE (reference sequence). V gave up 1 base and J gave up 10 bases; unmatched junction bases: 4. This CDR3 is 14 amino acids long. For the CDR3, the DNA is TGTGCCAGCAGCTTGCAGGGGGCGAGGTCACCCCTCCACTTT. It codes for CASSLQGARSPLHF.

The genes are TRBV15 and TRBJ1-1; D is uncertain. V was trimmed by 5 bases and J by 6 bases, leaving 7 bases between them. Germline V gives CDR1 LNHNV, CDR2 YYDKDF (reference sequence). This CDR3 comprises 11 residues. The CDR3 coding sequence is TGTGCCACCAGCGGCGGCGCTGAAGCTTTCTTT. This sequence encodes CATSGGAEAFF.

The V call is TRBV28, the J call TRBJ1-6; 7 nucleotides match TRBD1. The CDR3 loop spans 16 amino acids. Losses at the gene ends were 3 bases for V and 7 bases for J; bases not matched to a gene: 9. The germline gives CDR1 MDHEN, CDR2 SYDVKM. CDR3 sequence (DNA): TGTGCCAGCAGTTTTCCGACAGGGTCGGTCAATTCACCCCTCCACTTT. This codes for CASSFPTGSVNSPLHF. Drawing the rest from reference TRBV28 and TRBJ1-6, the complete variable domain is DVKVTQSSRYLVKRTGEKVFLECVQDMDHENMFWYRQDPGLGLRLIYFSYDVKMKEKGDIPEGYSVSREKKERFSLILESASTNQTSMYLCASSFPTGSVNSPLHFGNGTRLTVT.

The chain uses TRBV7-9 and TRBJ2-3, with 9 bases matching TRBD2. J was trimmed by 0 bases and V by 3 bases; bases with no gene match: 4. The CDR3 has 16 amino acids. Germline assignment: CDR1 SEHNR and CDR2 FQNEAQ (reference sequence). The CDR3 DNA follows: TGTGCCAGCAGCTTTAGCGGGGGCCATAGCACAGATACGCAGTATTTT. Its protein product is CASSFSGGHSTDTQYF.

This chain links TRBV10-3 with TRBJ1-1; D is perhaps TRBD1 (6 bases). There are 17 residues in the CDR3. Germline V gives CDR1 ENHRY, CDR2 SYGVKD. The V end was cut by 2 bases, the J end by 2 bases, with 18 bases between. In nucleotides, the CDR3 is TGTGCCATCAGTGAGCAATTCTTAGGGGGGGGAAACACTGAAGCTTTCTTT. Its translation is CAISEQFLGGGNTEAFF.

Written as DNA, the CDR3 is TGCGCCAGCAGCCCCCTCCCGGGACTAGCGGCTCAAAACATTCAGTACTTC. It translates to CASSPLPGLAAQNIQYF. The V and J genes are TRBV4-1 and TRBJ2-4; 11 nucleotides match TRBD2. Germline V gene sequence: CDR1 MGHRA, CDR2 YSYEKL. The ends lost 4 bases at V and 5 bases at J; junction bases unmatched: 10. The CDR3 runs to 17 residues.

J is TRBJ2-1 and V is TRBV5-4, with TRBD2 as a possible D gene (6 bases). The CDR3 has 14 residues. CDR1 and CDR2 from the germline V gene are SGHNT and YYREEE (reference sequence). The V end lost 0 bases, the J end lost 7 bases, and 11 bases lay between the germline ends. CDR3 in amino acids: CASSLDLALNEQFF. The CDR3 DNA follows: TGTGCCAGCAGCTTGGACCTAGCGTTGAATGAGCAGTTCTTC.

V is TRBV5-1 and J is TRBJ1-1; 10 bases align to TRBD1. The CDR3 loop spans 15 amino acids. Germline V gene data show CDR1 as SGHRS and CDR2 as YFSETQ. The V gene end was trimmed by 5 bases and the J gene end by 1 base; junction bases not matched to a gene: 5. CDR3 bases: TGCGCCAGCAGGGCCCGGGACAGGGGGAACACTGAAGCTTTCTTT. The encoded protein is CASRARDRGNTEAFF.

This chain uses TRBV5-4 with TRBJ1-1, with 7 positions matching TRBD1. This CDR3 has 12 amino acids. V gave up 5 bases and J gave up 7 bases; unmatched junction bases: 5. Germline CDR1 is SGHNT and CDR2 is YYREEE (reference sequence). CDR3 sequence (DNA): TGTGCCAGCAGTCAGGGGGAGAATGAAGCTTTCTTT. Its protein is CASSQGENEAFF.

The CDR3, as DNA: TGTGCCAGCAGCTTAGTGACAGGGGATGAAAAACTGTTTTTT. It encodes CASSLVTGDEKLFF. V usage is TRBV7-2 and J usage is TRBJ1-4, with 8 bases that match TRBD1. Germline values: CDR1 SGHTA, CDR2 FQGNSA. This CDR3 has 14 residues. Trimming cost V 1 base and J 6 bases; bases outside gene matches: 1.

The chain recombines TRBV28 with TRBJ1-5, with 8 positions matching TRBD1. The V gene's germline CDR1 is MDHEN and CDR2 SYDVKM. The CDR3 runs 15 residues. Trimming removed 6 bases from V and 2 bases from J; junction bases left unmatched: 6. CDR3 sequence (DNA): TGTGCCAGCAGCCCCCCAGGGGGCGGCAATCAGCCCCAGCATTTT. It encodes CASSPPGGGNQPQHF.

The rearrangement joins TRBV29-1 to TRBJ1-5, with TRBD1 matching 7 bases. After removal of 4 bases from V and 2 bases from J, the junction contained 5 bases not matched to a gene. Per germline, CDR1 SQVTM and CDR2 ANQGSEA. There are 14 residues in the CDR3. The CDR3 DNA is TGCAGCGTTGTACAGGGGAATGGCAATCAGCCCCAGCATTTT. Translated, it gives CSVVQGNGNQPQHF. Filled out from reference TRBV29-1 and TRBJ1-5, the complete variable domain reads SAVISQKPSRDICQRGTSLTIQCQVDSQVTMMFWYRQQPGQSLTLIATANQGSEATYESGFVIDKFPISRPNLTFSTLTVSNMSPEDSSIYLCSVVQGNGNQPQHFGDGTRLSIL.